Shown below are 11 T cell receptor beta chains from a single sample sequenced in a study of Graves' ophthalmopathy and Graves' hyperthyroidism. Beta-chain TCR CDR3 regions were amplified from RNA transcripts. HTBI primers were used in a first-round RT-PCR, which preceded a second-round multiplex PCR. Each CDR3 protein gets one entry after TCRdb re-called the multiplex PCR reads with MiXCR. The sample lists about 500,000 distinct CDR3 sequences; approximately 15% were seen once. Sequences were obtained from blood. The receptors originated from a woman under 40 with Graves' ophthalmopathy.

This clonotype was recorded at least ten times. The chain has TRBV6-5 and TRBJ2-7; 7 nucleotides align to TRBD1. This CDR3 has 15 residues. The trim removed 2 bases at V and 6 bases at J, leaving 10 bases unmatched. CDR1 MNHEY and CDR2 SVGAGI come from the germline V gene. In nucleotides, the CDR3 is TGTGCCAGCAGTTACAACAAACAGACAGGGTCCGAGCAGTACTTC. Amino acids: CASSYNKQTGSEQYF.

This clonotype was recorded at least ten times. V gene TRBV18 combines with J gene TRBJ1-1, with a tentative D call TRBD1 (6 bases). CDR1 and CDR2 from the germline V gene are KGHSH and LQKENI. The CDR3 consists of 13 residues. The V end was cut by 5 bases, the J end by 2 bases, with 9 bases between. The CDR3 protein is CASSETGNTEAFF. The DNA of the CDR3 is TGTGCCAGCTCAGAGACAGGCAACACTGAAGCTTTCTTT.

This clonotype was seen more than once but under ten times. The genes are TRBV5-1 and TRBJ1-1; the D is unclear. This CDR3 is built from 14 residues. CDR1 and CDR2 from the germline V gene are SGHRS and YFSETQ. V lost 0 bases and J 6 bases, leaving 12 bases between the germline ends. In DNA, the CDR3 is TGCGCCAGCAGCTTGGGTCCGGGAAACCCTGAAGCTTTCTTT. Amino acid sequence: CASSLGPGNPEAFF.

The chain is built from TRBV12-3 or TRBV12-4 and TRBJ1-2; D not certain. V dropped 4 bases and J dropped 6 bases, with 18 bases sitting between them. This CDR3 is built from 15 residues. This CDR3 is CASSSWSGVGDGYTF. The CDR3 DNA sequence: TGTGCCAGCAGTTCTTGGAGTGGCGTCGGAGATGGCTACACCTTC.

The table lists this clonotype with a few counts. V usage is TRBV4-2 and J usage is TRBJ2-5, with TRBD1 matching 8 bases. J gave up 5 bases and V 5 bases, and 10 bases lay outside the gene matches. CDR3 length equals 15 residues. CDR1 and CDR2 from the germline V gene are LGHNA and YNFKEQ. Written as DNA, the CDR3 is TGTGCCAGCAGCGATATCGCAGGGGGCCAGGAGACCCAGTACTTC. Translation gives CASSDIAGGQETQYF.

This clonotype was picked up many times. The chain combines TRBV20-1 with TRBJ1-1; tentative D call: TRBD1 (5 bases). Trimming removed 2 bases at V and 3 bases at J, with 13 bases between. This CDR3 is 14 amino acids long. Germline CDR1 DFQATT, CDR2 SNEGSKA (reference sequence). The CDR3 is CSARSQAGHTEAFF. CDR3 coding DNA: TGCAGTGCTAGAAGCCAGGCGGGGCACACTGAAGCTTTCTTT.

This clonotype was seen many times. The chain has TRBV20-1 and TRBJ1-2; 8 positions agree with TRBD1. V gave up 1 base and J gave up 1 base; unmatched junction bases: 14. The CDR3 runs 18 residues. CDR1 and CDR2 from the germline V gene are DFQATT and SNEGSKA (reference sequence). The CDR3 sequence: CSARVSPLSDRDNYGYTF. Written as DNA, the CDR3 is TGCAGTGCTAGAGTGTCCCCTCTCTCGGACAGGGATAACTATGGCTACACCTTC.

This clonotype has just one count. A much larger clone sits a single nucleotide away, making a read error possible. The chain recombines TRBV20-1 with TRBJ2-1; 10 positions agree with TRBD2. Germline V CDR1 and CDR2: DFQATT, SNEGSKA (reference sequence). Trimming took 2 bases from V and 6 from J; bases not matched to a gene: 7. This CDR3 comprises 15 residues. The CDR3 spells CSARKREGHRNEQFF. CDR3 DNA: TGCAGTGCTAGAAAGCGGGAGGGCCACCGCAATGAGCAGTTCTTC.

In this sample, this clonotype turned up many times. The V call is TRBV11-2, the J call TRBJ2-7; D remains unclear. This CDR3 is 14 amino acids long. The V end lost 0 bases, the J end lost 1 base, and 7 bases lay between the germline ends. CDR1 is SGHAT, CDR2 FQNNGV, per germline. The CDR3 DNA is TGTGCCAGCAGCTTAGACTTAGGGTCCTACGAGCAGTACTTC. Protein product: CASSLDLGSYEQYF.

The sample holds many counts of this clonotype. The chain has TRBV12-3 or TRBV12-4 and TRBJ1-3; no clear D. There are 13 residues in the CDR3. V lost 4 bases and J 5 bases, leaving 9 bases between the germline ends. The CDR3 nucleotides are TGTGCCAGCAGTTCCCTAATTCGAAACACCATATATTTT. Its translation: CASSSLIRNTIYF.

This clonotype was found many times. The chain uses TRBV30 and TRBJ2-5, with TRBD2 matching 9 bases. After removal of 2 bases from V and 4 bases from J, the junction contained 11 bases not matched to a gene. Germline V gene sequence: CDR1 GTSNPN, CDR2 SVGIG (reference sequence). The CDR3 runs 16 residues. The chain's CDR3 is CAWSPLWGSGGETQYF. DNA of the CDR3: TGTGCCTGGAGTCCCCTCTGGGGTAGCGGGGGAGAGACCCAGTACTTC.